The present TCR beta chain was sequenced within a study of blood T cell repertoires in COVID-19. About the study: Acute and convalescent COVID-19 samples came from the United States, Italy and Spain. The analysed material was cDNA or gDNA that came from T cells, B-cell-depleted T cells, or PBMCs.

CDR1 is LNHNV, CDR2 YYDKDF, per germline (reference sequence). V was shortened by 0 bases and J by 12 bases, with 18 bases between the two germline ends. The CDR3 is made up of 14 amino acids. Authors' data handling: Estimated nucleated cell counts came from reference gene primer amplification. Libraries were prepared by immunoSEQ multiplex PCR; TCRdb keeps only in-frame clonotypes and omits some of them. V, J and clone size derive from that table, while D and trimming were established from the DNA sequence. The sample contains a few hundred thousand clones, 70% to 90% of which appear only once. The sequencing input was peripheral blood. This TCR derives from a man aged 35 to 55 with acute or convalescent COVID-19. The chain recombines TRBV15 with TRBJ2-7; D possibly corresponds to TRBD1 (5 bases). The CDR3 bases are TGTGCCACCAGCAGAGATCTGACGGACATCAGGTGGTACTTC. This codes for CATSRDLTDIRWYF.